The next 25 T cell receptor beta chains were all read from a single sample in a study of graft-versus-host responses after intestinal transplantation (dated by TCRdb to the early 2020s). No antigens are known for them. The library was produced with the immunoSEQ multiplex PCR assay. TCRdb provides this immuneACCESS table in a form limited to in-frame rearrangements. Some clones are lacking; in checked studies, under half of them reflect an unresolved V gene, and why the rest are absent is not known. Present in this sample are about 39,000 clones, over 90% of which were seen just once. The ten largest clones take up 21% of the sample. Interpreted using the paper, the time point label stands for: cells obtained before transplantation from donor or recipient. The sequencing used unstimulated CD8+ T cells sorted from spleen or lymph node cells, collected before transplant. The receptors come from a human donor who was the organ donor for an intestinal transplant.

CDR3 nucleotides: TGTGCCAGCTATCCCCCCCCTGGGACTAGCGTTACAGATACGCAGTATTTT. The encoded protein is CASYPPPGTSVTDTQYF. The chain employs TRBV27 and TRBJ2-3, with TRBD2 matching 10 bases. With V trimmed by 8 bases and J by 3 bases, 14 bases remained unmatched. Germline V gene data show CDR1 as MNHEY and CDR2 as SMNVEV (reference sequence). This CDR3 comprises 17 residues.

This clone was seen once. V usage is TRBV5-1 and J usage is TRBJ1-4, with D possibly being TRBD1 (6 bases). Germline-derived CDR1 and CDR2 are SGHRS and YFSETQ. Trimming removed 3 bases from V and 8 bases from J, with 14 bases in between. This CDR3 has 14 residues. The CDR3 sequence: CASSYDRLGEKLFF. In nucleotides, the CDR3 is TGCGCCAGCAGCTACGACAGGCTCGGGGAAAAACTGTTTTTT.

The V and J genes are TRBV27 and TRBJ1-1, with unresolved D. CDR1 MNHEY and CDR2 SMNVEV come from the germline V gene (reference sequence). Trimming removed 7 bases at V and 1 base at J, with 16 bases between. The CDR3 totals 15 residues. CDR3 nucleotides: TGTGCCAGCACCTACTCGGCGTCAGGGAACACTGAAGCTTTCTTT. It translates to CASTYSASGNTEAFF.

This chain uses TRBV6-5 with TRBJ1-1, with D perhaps TRBD1 (5 bases). CDR3 size: 13 residues. Germline lookup yields CDR1 MNHEY and CDR2 SVGAGI. Trimming shortened V by 4 bases and J by 3 bases, and 9 bases separated the two germline ends. The CDR3 sequence: CASSFGRDTEAFF. The CDR3 DNA reads TGTGCCAGCAGTTTTGGCAGGGACACTGAAGCTTTCTTT.

This clone was seen a handful of times. This chain connects TRBV2 to TRBJ1-2, with TRBD1 matching over 7 bases. Germline V CDR1 and CDR2: SNHLY, FYNNEI. CDR3 length equals 14 residues. V lost 6 bases, J lost 3 bases, and 7 bases stayed unmatched. In DNA, the CDR3 is TGTGCCAGCAGCGACGTGGGGACAGACTATGGCTACACCTTC. This codes for CASSDVGTDYGYTF.

This sequence joins TRBV6-5 and TRBJ1-2, with D perhaps TRBD1 (6 bases). The CDR3 contains 15 residues. The V end lost 2 bases, the J end lost 3 bases, and 13 bases lay between the germline ends. Germline loops: CDR1 MNHEY, CDR2 SVGAGI. The CDR3 spells CASSYGMGGYYGYTF. The CDR3 bases are TGTGCCAGCAGTTACGGTATGGGGGGCTACTATGGCTACACCTTC.

This clone has just a few counts. V and J are TRBV27 and TRBJ2-1, with 7 nucleotides matching TRBD2. CDR1 is MNHEY, CDR2 SMNVEV, per germline (reference sequence). This CDR3 is 17 amino acids long. J gave up 0 bases and V 3 bases, and 8 bases lay outside the gene matches. DNA for the CDR3: TGTGCCAGCAGTTTTCACAGCGGGGTTAGCTCCTACAATGAGCAGTTCTTC. Translating gives CASSFHSGVSSYNEQFF.

The sample holds a few counts of this clone. The chain carries TRBV7-6 and TRBJ2-1; the D gene is possibly TRBD1 (6 bases). V was trimmed by 7 bases and J by 7 bases, leaving 20 bases between them. This CDR3 region has 15 residues. Germline values: CDR1 SGHVS, CDR2 FNYEAQ. This CDR3 reads CASNNPHREENEQFF. As DNA, the CDR3 is TGTGCCAGCAACAACCCACACAGGGAAGAAAATGAGCAGTTCTTC. Drawing the rest from reference TRBV7-6 and TRBJ2-1, the complete variable domain is GAGVSQSPRYKVTKRGQDVALRCDPISGHVSLYWYRQALGQGPEFLTYFNYEAQQDKSGLPNDRFSAERPEGSISTLTIQRTEQRDSAMYRCASNNPHREENEQFFGPGTRLTVL.

The genes are TRBV9 and TRBJ2-3; the match to TRBD2 covers 8 bases. This CDR3 has 16 residues. Germline trimming cut 0 bases from V and 0 bases from J; bases unmatched to any gene: 3. The germline V gene has CDR1 SGDLS and CDR2 YYNGEE. The CDR3 loop reads CASSVGASGSTDTQYF. CDR3 coding DNA: TGTGCCAGCAGCGTAGGGGCTAGCGGGAGCACAGATACGCAGTATTTT.

The J gene is TRBJ2-3, the V gene TRBV28, with D perhaps assigned TRBD1 or TRBD2 (6 bases each). The V end was cut by 2 bases, the J end by 2 bases, with 17 bases between. The CDR3 loop spans 17 amino acids. Germline V gene sequence: CDR1 MDHEN, CDR2 SYDVKM. CDR3 DNA sequence: TGTGCCAGCAGTTTAGGACCGGGGGCGGAACACACAGATACGCAGTATTTT. Protein: CASSLGPGAEHTDTQYF.

Only one count was recorded for this clone. The chain combines TRBV7-8 with TRBJ2-3; 11 positions match TRBD2. Trimming took 2 bases from V and 3 from J; bases not matched to a gene: 7. The germline gives CDR1 SGHVS, CDR2 FQNEAQ. This CDR3 is built from 17 residues. CDR3 residues: CASSLHPGLAETDTQYF. CDR3 bases: TGTGCCAGCAGCTTACATCCGGGACTAGCGGAAACAGATACGCAGTATTTT.

The chain links TRBV4-3 to TRBJ1-6; D gene unclear. Germline assignment: CDR1 LGHNA and CDR2 YSLEER. The CDR3 is made up of 12 amino acids. V lost 1 base, J lost 7 bases, and 2 bases lay in between. The CDR3 nucleotides read TGCGCCAGCAGCCAAGGCAATTCACCCCTCCACTTT. The encoded protein is CASSQGNSPLHF.

This chain connects TRBV4-3 to TRBJ2-3; D is unresolved. Germline assignment: CDR1 LGHNA and CDR2 YSLEER. The V end was cut by 0 bases, the J end by 0 bases, with 13 bases between. There are 17 residues in the CDR3. This CDR3 is CASSQDMLSPSTDTQYF. The CDR3, as DNA: TGCGCCAGCAGCCAAGATATGCTATCGCCCAGCACAGATACGCAGTATTTT.

The chain is built from TRBV9 and TRBJ2-1; TRBD2 matches 11 bases. Germline values: CDR1 SGDLS, CDR2 YYNGEE. With V trimmed by 0 bases and J by 1 base, 9 bases remained unmatched. This CDR3 is built from 19 residues. In nucleotides, the CDR3 is TGTGCCAGCAGCGTAGTAGCGGGAGGGCCAAGTAGTTCCTACAATGAGCAGTTCTTC. Amino acids: CASSVVAGGPSSSYNEQFF.

This clone occurred once. V and J are TRBV7-6 and TRBJ1-4; D is uncertain. There are 15 residues in the CDR3. With 1 base removed from V and 3 bases from J, the gap between germline ends came to 9 bases. In germline, CDR1 is SGHVS, CDR2 FNYEAQ. The CDR3 nucleotides read TGTGCCAGCAGCTTAGGTGGCGGTCCTAATGAAAAACTGTTTTTT. It yields the protein CASSLGGGPNEKLFF.

This clone was seen a handful of times. V is TRBV11-3 and J is TRBJ2-5, with D tentatively TRBD2 (6 bases). V lost 4 bases and J 2 bases, leaving 14 bases between the germline ends. Per germline, CDR1 SGHNT and CDR2 YENEEA. This CDR3 is built from 15 residues. DNA for the CDR3: TGTGCCAGCAGCTACGGACGGGGGTTGCAAGAGACCCAGTACTTC. Translation: CASSYGRGLQETQYF.

This chain uses TRBV7-8 with TRBJ2-3; TRBD2 might be the D (6 bases). The CDR3 extends over 14 amino acids. Germline assignment: CDR1 SGHVS and CDR2 FQNEAQ. Trimming removed 2 bases at V and 4 bases at J, with 10 bases between. The CDR3 loop is CASSLRGEADTQYF. The CDR3 nucleotides read TGTGCCAGCAGCTTACGAGGGGAGGCAGATACGCAGTATTTT.

J is TRBJ2-7 and V is TRBV9; the match to TRBD2 covers 10 bases. V was pared by 4 bases and J by 3 bases, with 4 bases of the junction left unmatched. Germline V lookup: CDR1 SGDLS, CDR2 YYNGEE. This CDR3 contains 14 residues. The CDR3 reads CASSPRTSGYEQYF. Written as DNA, the CDR3 is TGTGCCAGCAGCCCCAGGACTAGCGGCTACGAGCAGTACTTC. The entire variable domain, with the rest obtained from reference TRBV9 and TRBJ2-7, is as follows: DSGVTQTPKHLITATGQRVTLRCSPRSGDLSVYWYQQSLDQGLQFLIQYYNGEERAKGNILERFSAQQFPDLHSELNLSSLELGDSALYFCASSPRTSGYEQYFGPGTRLTVT.

V gene TRBV11-2 combines with J gene TRBJ2-7; D is perhaps TRBD1 (5 bases). The CDR3 extends over 16 amino acids. Germline V gene sequence: CDR1 SGHAT, CDR2 FQNNGV. V lost 2 bases, J lost 1 base, and 15 bases lay in between. The CDR3 sequence is CASSLWGRVVSYEQYF. The CDR3 DNA reads as TGTGCCAGCAGCTTATGGGGCAGGGTAGTTTCCTACGAGCAGTACTTC.

The rearrangement joins TRBV6-5 to TRBJ2-1; D gene uncertain. CDR3 length: 15 amino acids. From germline, CDR1 is MNHEY and CDR2 SVGAGI. V lost 2 bases and J 2 bases, leaving 10 bases between the germline ends. The CDR3 bases are TGTGCCAGCAGTTACGTCGGAAGCCCCTACAATGAGCAGTTCTTC. Translating gives CASSYVGSPYNEQFF.

This chain connects TRBV29-1 to TRBJ2-7; no clear D gene. Germline CDR1 reads SQVTM; CDR2 reads ANQGSEA. V lost 2 bases, J lost 5 bases, and 22 bases lay in between. The CDR3 is made up of 16 amino acids. CDR3 region: CSVERATDTLLDEQYF. The CDR3 DNA follows: TGCAGCGTTGAAAGGGCTACAGACACACTTCTCGACGAGCAGTACTTC.

The V call is TRBV7-9, the J call TRBJ1-1; D gene ambiguous. V was clipped by 2 bases and J by 6 bases, with 7 bases between them. The germline V gene has CDR1 SEHNR and CDR2 FQNEAQ (reference sequence). The CDR3 has 12 residues. The CDR3, as DNA: TGTGCCAGCAGCTTATTAATCCCTGAAGCTTTCTTT. It specifies CASSLLIPEAFF.

The gene calls are TRBV4-1 and TRBJ1-5; D is perhaps TRBD1 (6 bases). Trimming pared 8 bases from V and 3 bases from J, leaving 14 bases between. The length of the CDR3 is 14 residues. Germline lookup yields CDR1 MGHRA and CDR2 YSYEKL. CDR3 bases: TGCGCCAGCGGGGGCGGGACGAACAATCAGCCCCAGCATTTT. This encodes CASGGGTNNQPQHF.

This sequence joins TRBV4-3 and TRBJ1-2; D possibly corresponds to TRBD1 (6 bases). The germline V and J ends were trimmed by 0 bases and 4 bases, with 12 bases remaining between them. This CDR3 is built from 15 residues. CDR1 LGHNA and CDR2 YSLEER come from the germline V gene. CDR3 in amino acids: CASSQEEGGSYGYTF. Written as DNA, the CDR3 is TGCGCCAGCAGCCAAGAGGAAGGGGGAAGCTATGGCTACACCTTC.

This rearrangement joins TRBV4-1 to TRBJ2-5, with 7 bases lining up with TRBD1. The CDR3 consists of 16 residues. The germline CDR1 and CDR2 sequences are MGHRA and YSYEKL. Germline trimming cut 1 base from V and 4 bases from J; bases unmatched to any gene: 9. This chain's CDR3 is CASSQAPSTGRETQYF. The CDR3, as DNA: TGCGCCAGCAGCCAAGCCCCATCGACAGGGAGAGAGACCCAGTACTTC.